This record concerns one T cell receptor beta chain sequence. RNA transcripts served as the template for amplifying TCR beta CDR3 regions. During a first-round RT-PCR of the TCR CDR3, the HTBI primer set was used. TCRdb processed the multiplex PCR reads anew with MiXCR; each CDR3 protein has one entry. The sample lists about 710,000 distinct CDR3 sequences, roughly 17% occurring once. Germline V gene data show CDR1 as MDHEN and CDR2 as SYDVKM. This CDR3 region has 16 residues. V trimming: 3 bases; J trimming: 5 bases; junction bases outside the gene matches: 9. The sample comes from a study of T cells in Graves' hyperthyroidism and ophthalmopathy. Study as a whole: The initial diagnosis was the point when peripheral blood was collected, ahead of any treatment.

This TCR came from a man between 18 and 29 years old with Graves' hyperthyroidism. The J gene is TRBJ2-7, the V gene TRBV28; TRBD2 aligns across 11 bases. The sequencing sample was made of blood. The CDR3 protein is CASSLLAGGNSDEQYF. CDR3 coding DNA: TGTGCCAGCAGTTTGCTAGCGGGAGGAAACTCGGACGAGCAGTACTTC.